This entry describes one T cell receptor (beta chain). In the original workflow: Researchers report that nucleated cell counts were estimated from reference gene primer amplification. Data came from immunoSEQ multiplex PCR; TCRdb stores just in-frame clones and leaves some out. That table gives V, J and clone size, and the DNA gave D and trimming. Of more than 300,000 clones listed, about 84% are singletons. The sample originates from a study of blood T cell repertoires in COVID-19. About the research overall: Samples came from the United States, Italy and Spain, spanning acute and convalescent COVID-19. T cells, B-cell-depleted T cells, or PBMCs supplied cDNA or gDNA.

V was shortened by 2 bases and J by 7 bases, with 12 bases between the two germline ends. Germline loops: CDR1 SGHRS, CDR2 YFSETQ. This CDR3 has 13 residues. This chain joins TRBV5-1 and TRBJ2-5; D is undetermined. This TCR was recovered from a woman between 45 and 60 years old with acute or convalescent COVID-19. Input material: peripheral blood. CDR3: CASSFRDQATQYF. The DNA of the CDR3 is TGCGCCAGCAGCTTTCGCGACCAGGCGACCCAGTACTTC.